This T cell receptor (beta chain) was recorded in a study of blood T cell repertoires in COVID-19. V lost 4 bases to trimming and J lost 2 bases; unmatched junction nucleotides: 9. CDR1 is SGHRS and CDR2 is YFSETQ in the germline V gene. The CDR3 runs to 16 residues. Original data processing: Counts of nucleated cells, estimated from reference gene primer amplification, were obtained. Generated by immunoSEQ multiplex PCR, the TCRdb table keeps only in-frame clones and is missing some. Clonal size and the V and J genes are those of that table, whereas D and trimming came from the DNA. Among hundreds of thousands of clones listed, around 83% were seen once. Across under 25 US areas, participants ranged in age from about 18 to 100 years. Clinical history as reported by participants underpinned cohort assignment.

This chain connects TRBV5-1 to TRBJ2-5, with 9 bases identical to TRBD2. The clonotype comes from a man aged 35-49 years who had been exposed to COVID-19. The sequencing input was PBMCs or T cells enriched from blood (not recorded which). CDR3 in amino acids: CASSQLTSGYQETQYF. CDR3 DNA sequence: TGCGCCAGCAGCCAATTGACTAGCGGCTATCAAGAGACCCAGTACTTC.